This T cell receptor beta chain emerged from a study of blood T cell repertoires in COVID-19. Across the whole study: Collection of acute and convalescent COVID-19 samples took place in the United States, Italy and Spain.

Per the study methods: Reference gene primer amplification gave estimated nucleated cell counts. Produced via immunoSEQ multiplex PCR; TCRdb's table is partial and in-frame only. Clone size and V and J calls were adopted from that table, with D and trimming inferred from the DNA. Of under 250,000 clones in the sample, approximately 83% were seen once. CDR1 is SGHNT, CDR2 YYREEE, per germline (reference sequence). The CDR3 totals 13 residues. V gave up 4 bases and J gave up 6 bases; unmatched junction bases: 5. The V call is TRBV5-4, the J call TRBJ1-1; 8 nucleotides agree with TRBD1. The specimen was peripheral blood. The source is a human donor in a cohort sampled during active COVID-19. The CDR3 here is CASSRAGGSEAFF. For the CDR3, the DNA is TGTGCCAGCAGCCGCGCAGGGGGCTCTGAAGCTTTCTTT. The complete variable domain, with remaining parts taken from reference TRBV5-4 and TRBJ1-1, reads ETGVTQSPTHLIKTRGQQVTLRCSSQSGHNTVSWYQQALGQGPQFIFQYYREEENGRGNFPPRFSGLQFPNYSSELNVNALELDDSALYLCASSRAGGSEAFFGQGTRLTVV.